Sequencing of this T cell receptor (beta chain) was carried out in a study of blood T cell repertoires in COVID-19. Overall study context: There were acute and convalescent COVID-19 samples, and they came from the United States, Italy and Spain. The cDNA or gDNA used as material had been derived from T cells, B-cell-depleted T cells, or PBMCs.

In the study's own analysis: From reference gene primer amplification, estimates of nucleated cell counts were derived. Clones were read by immunoSEQ multiplex PCR, and TCRdb kept only the in-frame ones, dropping some. V and J calls and clone size are copied from that table; D and trimming were computed from the DNA. The table includes 110,000 to 150,000 clones, 75% to 85% detected once. V lost 2 bases and J 0 bases, leaving 6 bases between the germline ends. Germline CDR1 reads SGHKS; CDR2 reads YYEKEE (reference sequence). The CDR3 consists of 14 residues. This sequence originates from a man aged 50 to 60 with acute or convalescent COVID-19. The V call is TRBV5-5, the J call TRBJ1-5, with D unclear. The sample taken for sequencing was peripheral blood. The CDR3 DNA follows: TGTGCCAGCAGCTTCGGGGATAGCAATCAGCCCCAGCATTTT. Translating gives CASSFGDSNQPQHF.